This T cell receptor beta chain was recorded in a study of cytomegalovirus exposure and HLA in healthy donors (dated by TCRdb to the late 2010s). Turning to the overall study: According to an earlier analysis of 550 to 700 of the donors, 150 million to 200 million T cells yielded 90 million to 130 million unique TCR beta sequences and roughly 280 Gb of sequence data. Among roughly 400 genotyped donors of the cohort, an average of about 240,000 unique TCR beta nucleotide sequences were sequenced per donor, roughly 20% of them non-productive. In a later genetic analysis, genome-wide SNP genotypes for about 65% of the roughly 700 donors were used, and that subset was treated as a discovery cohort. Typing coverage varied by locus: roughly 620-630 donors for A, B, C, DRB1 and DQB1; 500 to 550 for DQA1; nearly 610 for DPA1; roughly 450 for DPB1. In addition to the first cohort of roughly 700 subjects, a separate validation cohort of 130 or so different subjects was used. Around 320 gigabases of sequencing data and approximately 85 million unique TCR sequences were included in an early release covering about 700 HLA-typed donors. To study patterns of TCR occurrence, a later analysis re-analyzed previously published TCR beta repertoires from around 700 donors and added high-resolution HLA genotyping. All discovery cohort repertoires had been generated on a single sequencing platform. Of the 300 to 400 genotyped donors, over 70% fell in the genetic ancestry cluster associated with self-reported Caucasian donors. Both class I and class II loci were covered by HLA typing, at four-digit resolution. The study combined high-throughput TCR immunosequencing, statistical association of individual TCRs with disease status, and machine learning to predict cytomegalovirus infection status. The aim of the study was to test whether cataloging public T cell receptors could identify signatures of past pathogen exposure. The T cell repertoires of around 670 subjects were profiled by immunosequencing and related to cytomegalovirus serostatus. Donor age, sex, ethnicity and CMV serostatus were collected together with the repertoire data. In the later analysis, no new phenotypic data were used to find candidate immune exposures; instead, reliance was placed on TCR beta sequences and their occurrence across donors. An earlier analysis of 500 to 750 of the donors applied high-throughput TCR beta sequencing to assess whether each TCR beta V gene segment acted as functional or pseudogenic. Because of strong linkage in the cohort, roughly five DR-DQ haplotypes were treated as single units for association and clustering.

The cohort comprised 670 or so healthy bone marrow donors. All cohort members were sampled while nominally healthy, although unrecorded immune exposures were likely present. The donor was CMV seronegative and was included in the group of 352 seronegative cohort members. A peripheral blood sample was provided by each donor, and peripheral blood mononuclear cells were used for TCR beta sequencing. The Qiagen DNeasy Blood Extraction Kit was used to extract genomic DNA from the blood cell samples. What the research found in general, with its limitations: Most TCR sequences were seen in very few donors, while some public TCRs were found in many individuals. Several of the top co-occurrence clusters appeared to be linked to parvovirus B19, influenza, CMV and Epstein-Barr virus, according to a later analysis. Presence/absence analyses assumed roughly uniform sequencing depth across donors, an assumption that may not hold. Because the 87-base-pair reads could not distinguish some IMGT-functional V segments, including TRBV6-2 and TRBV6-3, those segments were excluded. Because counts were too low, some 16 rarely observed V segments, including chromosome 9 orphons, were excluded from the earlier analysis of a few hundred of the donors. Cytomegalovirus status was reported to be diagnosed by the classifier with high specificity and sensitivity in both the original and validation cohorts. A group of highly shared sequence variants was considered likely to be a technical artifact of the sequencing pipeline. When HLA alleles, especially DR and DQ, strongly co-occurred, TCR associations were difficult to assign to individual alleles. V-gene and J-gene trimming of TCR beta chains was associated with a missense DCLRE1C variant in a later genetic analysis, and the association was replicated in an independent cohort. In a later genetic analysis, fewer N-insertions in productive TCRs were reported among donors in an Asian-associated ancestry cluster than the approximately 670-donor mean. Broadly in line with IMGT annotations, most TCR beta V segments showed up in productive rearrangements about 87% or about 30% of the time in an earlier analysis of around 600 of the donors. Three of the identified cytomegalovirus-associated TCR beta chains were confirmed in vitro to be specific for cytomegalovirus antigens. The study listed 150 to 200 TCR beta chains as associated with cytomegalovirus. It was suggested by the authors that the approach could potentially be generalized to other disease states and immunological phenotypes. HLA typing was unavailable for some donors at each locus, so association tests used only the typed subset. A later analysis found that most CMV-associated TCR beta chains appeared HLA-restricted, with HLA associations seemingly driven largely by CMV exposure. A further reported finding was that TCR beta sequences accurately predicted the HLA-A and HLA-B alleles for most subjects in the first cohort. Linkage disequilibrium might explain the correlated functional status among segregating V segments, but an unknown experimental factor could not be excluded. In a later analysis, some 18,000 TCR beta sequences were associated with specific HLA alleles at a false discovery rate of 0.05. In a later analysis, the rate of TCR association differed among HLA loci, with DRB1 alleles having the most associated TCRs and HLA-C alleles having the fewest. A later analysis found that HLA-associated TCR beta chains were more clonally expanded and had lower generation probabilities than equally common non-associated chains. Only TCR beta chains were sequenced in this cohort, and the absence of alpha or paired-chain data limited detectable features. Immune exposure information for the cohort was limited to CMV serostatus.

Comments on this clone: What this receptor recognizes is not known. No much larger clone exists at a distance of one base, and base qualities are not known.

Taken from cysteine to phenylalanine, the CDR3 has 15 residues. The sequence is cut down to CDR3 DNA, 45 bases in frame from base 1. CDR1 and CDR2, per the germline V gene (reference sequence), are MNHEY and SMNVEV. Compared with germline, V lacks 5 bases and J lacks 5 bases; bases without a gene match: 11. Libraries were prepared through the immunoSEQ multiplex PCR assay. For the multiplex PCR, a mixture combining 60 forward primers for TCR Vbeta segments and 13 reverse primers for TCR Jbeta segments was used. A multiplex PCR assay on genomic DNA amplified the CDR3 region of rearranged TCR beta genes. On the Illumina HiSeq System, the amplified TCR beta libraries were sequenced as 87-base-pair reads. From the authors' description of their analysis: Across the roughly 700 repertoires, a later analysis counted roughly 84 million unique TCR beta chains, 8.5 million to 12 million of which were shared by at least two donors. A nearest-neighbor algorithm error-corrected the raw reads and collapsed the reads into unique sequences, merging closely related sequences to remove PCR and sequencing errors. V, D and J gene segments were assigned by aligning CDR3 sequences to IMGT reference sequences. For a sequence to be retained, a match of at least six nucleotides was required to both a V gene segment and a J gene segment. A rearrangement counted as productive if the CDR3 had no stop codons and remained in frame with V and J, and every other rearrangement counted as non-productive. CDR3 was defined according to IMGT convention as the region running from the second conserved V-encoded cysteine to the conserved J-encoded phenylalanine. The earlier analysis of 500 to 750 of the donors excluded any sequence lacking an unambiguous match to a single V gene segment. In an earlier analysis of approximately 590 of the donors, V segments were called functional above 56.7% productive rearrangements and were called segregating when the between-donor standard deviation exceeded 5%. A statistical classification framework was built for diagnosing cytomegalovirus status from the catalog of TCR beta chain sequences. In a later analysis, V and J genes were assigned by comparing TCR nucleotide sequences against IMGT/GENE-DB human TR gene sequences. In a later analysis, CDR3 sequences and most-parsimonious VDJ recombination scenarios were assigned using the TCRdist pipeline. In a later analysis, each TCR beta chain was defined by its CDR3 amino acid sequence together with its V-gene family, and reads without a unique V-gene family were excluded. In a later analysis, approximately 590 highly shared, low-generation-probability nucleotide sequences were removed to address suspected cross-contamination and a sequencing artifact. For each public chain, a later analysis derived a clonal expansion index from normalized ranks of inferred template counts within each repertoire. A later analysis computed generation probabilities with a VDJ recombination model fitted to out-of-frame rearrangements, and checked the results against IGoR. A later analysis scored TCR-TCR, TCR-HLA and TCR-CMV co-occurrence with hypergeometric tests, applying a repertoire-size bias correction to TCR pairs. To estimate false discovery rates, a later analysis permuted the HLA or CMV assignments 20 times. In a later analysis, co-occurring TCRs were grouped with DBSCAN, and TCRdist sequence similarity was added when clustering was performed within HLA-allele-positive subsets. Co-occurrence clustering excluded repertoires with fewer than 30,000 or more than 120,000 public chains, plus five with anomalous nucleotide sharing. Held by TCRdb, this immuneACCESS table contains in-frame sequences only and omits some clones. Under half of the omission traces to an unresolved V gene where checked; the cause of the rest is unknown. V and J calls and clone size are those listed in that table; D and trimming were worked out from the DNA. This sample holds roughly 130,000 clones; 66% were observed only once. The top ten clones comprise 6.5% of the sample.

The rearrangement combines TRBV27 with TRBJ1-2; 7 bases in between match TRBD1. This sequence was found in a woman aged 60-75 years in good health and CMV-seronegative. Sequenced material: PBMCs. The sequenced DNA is TGTGCCAGCAGTAAGCTCACACAGGGGCTATATGGCTACACCTTC. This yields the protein CASSKLTQGLYGYTF.